This paragraph reports one T cell receptor (beta chain). The target of this receptor is not known. At one end the junction does not follow the germline gene, possibly because of a read error. The entry originates in a study of molecular identifiers for immune sequencing clone quantification (dated by TCRdb to 2016 to 2019). For the study in its entirety: In a replicate experiment, RNA from roughly 18,000 or 92,000 naive CD8 T cells was split into five aliquots, four of which were sequenced. CD8 T cells were used in a methods study to benchmark molecular-identifier clustering-based TCR repertoire sequencing (MIDCIRS) and TCR RNA copy counting. Broad study findings and their caveats: In CMV-specific effector cells, clones with more than 20 RNA copies accounted for over 99% of molecules, whereas in naive cells such clones accounted for under 1%. Modeling estimated 3 to 3.5 recovered TCR RNA copies per cell, compared with about ten by digital PCR, which implies roughly 30% capture efficiency. When barcode sub-clustering was omitted, TCR diversity was inflated by chimeric consensus sequences, with chimeras reaching as high as 47%. Even against a background of 800,000 to 1,000,000 naive CD8 T cells, spiked-in Jurkat TCR RNA amounting to a single cell's worth was reported to be detectable. The naive libraries included spiked-in Jurkat TCR RNA (over nine copies' worth), and this RNA is not part of the donor repertoire. Highly expanded clone sizes could be underestimated because identical TCR molecules may share a barcode.

The CDR3, from cysteine to phenylalanine, totals 16 residues. The only DNA kept is the CDR3, 48 bases in frame from the first base. Reading the germline V gene gives CDR1 SQVTM and CDR2 ANQGSEA. Naive CD8 T cell libraries were made from about 20,000 to 1,000,000 sorted cells using 10%, 30% or 50% of purified RNA. Naive CD8 T cells were FACS-sorted as CD8+CD4-CCR7+CD45RA+ on a BD FACSAria II into RLT Plus buffer. Detection sensitivity was tested by spiking Jurkat RNA equal to roughly ten TCR copies' worth into samples containing about 17,000-1,000,000 naive CD8 T cells. Enrichment of CD8 T cells was performed with RosetteSep CD8+ T Cell Enrichment Cocktail and Ficoll-Paque, after which ACK red cell lysis was carried out. The library came from PCR. Data came from an Illumina HiSeq 4000. Bulk TCR libraries were made following a previously described method, with the TCR primers given in Table S5. The Qiagen AllPrep DNA/RNA kit was used to purify total RNA. Before any analysis, reads coming from multiple sequencing runs of the same library were combined into one pool. As for the original processing: Reads were retained only if the reads had an exact TCR constant sequence, and the retained reads were trimmed to 150 nt and grouped according to their 12-nt molecular barcodes. Within each barcode group, reads were sub-clustered at a 15% Levenshtein threshold, and quality-weighted consensus sequences were built per RNA molecule. Non-functional sequences were discarded, and so were lower-count sequences lying one edit away from another sequence. Barcode sub-clusters with fewer than 20% of the maximum read count were removed, based on fitting two negative binomial distributions. TCRdb cleaned the public reads at Q25 with fastp, built clones with MiXCR and kept in-frame beta chains. Rows are combined by CDR3 protein, so each entry shows the most common genes and DNA. The V and J calls follow TCRdb's processing rather than the paper's. In this sample the table shows 50,000 or so distinct CDR3 sequences, about 23% of which occur a single time. The ten largest clones capture about 2% of the sample.

This sequence was found in a human donor in good health. Some libraries in this study had Jurkat cell RNA spiked in. The sequence is built from TRBV29-1 and TRBJ2-1, with 12 bases matching TRBD2. Sequenced material: naive CD8+ T cells from blood, with Jurkat cell RNA spiked in. The intended sense of this specimen's cell subset or site label: FACS-sorted CD8+CD4-CCR7+CD45RA+ naive T cells. CDR3 region: CSAEDSLAGGLNEQFF. The bases are TGCAGCGCTGAAGATAGTCTAGCGGGAGGGCTCAATGAGCAGTTCTTC.